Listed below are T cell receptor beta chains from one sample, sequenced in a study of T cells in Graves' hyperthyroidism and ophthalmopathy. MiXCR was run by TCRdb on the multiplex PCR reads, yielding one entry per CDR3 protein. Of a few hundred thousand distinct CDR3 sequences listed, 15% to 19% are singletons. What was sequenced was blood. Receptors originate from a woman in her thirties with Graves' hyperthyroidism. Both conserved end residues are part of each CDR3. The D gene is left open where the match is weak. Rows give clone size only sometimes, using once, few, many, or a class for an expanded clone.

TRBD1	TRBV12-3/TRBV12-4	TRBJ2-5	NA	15	CASSPDGTGAETQYF	TGTGCCAGCAGTCCGGACGGGACAGGGGCAGAGACCCAGTACTTC
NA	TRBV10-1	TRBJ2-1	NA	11	CASGYNNEQFF	TGCGCCAGTGGCTACAACAATGAGCAGTTCTTC
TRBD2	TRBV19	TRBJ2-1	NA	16	CASSIELAGWGDEQFF	TGTGCCAGTAGTATAGAACTAGCGGGCTGGGGGGATGAGCAGTTCTTC
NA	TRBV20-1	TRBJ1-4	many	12	CSASPGVEKLFF	TGCAGTGCTAGTCCCGGGGTTGAAAAACTGTTTTTT
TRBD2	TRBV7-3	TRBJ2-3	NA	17	CASSLREREGQTDTQYF	TGTGCCAGCAGCTTGCGTGAGCGGGAGGGCCAGACAGATACGCAGTATTTT
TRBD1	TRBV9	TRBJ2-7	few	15	CASSLRPGTGFEQYF	TGTGCCAGCAGCCTCCGTCCCGGGACAGGGTTCGAGCAGTACTTC
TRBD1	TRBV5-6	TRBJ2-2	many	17	CASSTGQGGVNTGELFF	TGTGCCAGCAGCACGGGACAGGGGGGCGTGAACACCGGGGAGCTGTTTTTT
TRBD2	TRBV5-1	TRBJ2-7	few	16	CASSPAGGETSYEQYF	TGCGCCAGCAGCCCGGCGGGGGGGGAAACCAGCTACGAGCAGTACTTC
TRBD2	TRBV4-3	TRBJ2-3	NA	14	CASSQGLASDTQYF	TGCGCCAGCAGCCAAGGACTAGCTAGCGATACGCAGTATTTT
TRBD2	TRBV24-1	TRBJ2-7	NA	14	CATSDSSGSRMQYF	TGTGCCACCAGTGATTCTAGCGGGAGTCGTATGCAGTACTTC